This T cell receptor beta chain is drawn from a study of shared clonotypes between healthy human individuals. Study context: The donor group consisted of two women and a few men, aged 18 to 49.

The CDR3 extends over 16 amino acids. Per the germline V gene, CDR1 is MNHNY and CDR2 is SVGAGI (reference sequence). V was cut by 1 base and J by 2 bases, with 14 bases left in between. Evenly divided among several immunoSEQ plates was the genomic DNA of each subset. Replicate PCRs run on unsorted PBMC used about 0.3 ug DNA, which was 30,000 to 35,000 T cell genomes. Assay: immunoSEQ multiplex PCR; the TCRdb copy retains only in-frame clones and omits some. The top ten clones hold around 13% of a sample with about 510,000 clones, over 60% of them seen once. The gene calls are TRBV6-6 and TRBJ1-1, with D uncertain. The source material was PBMCs. The TCR comes from a woman aged 40 to 49 in good health. Some clones in this sample may be carry-over from other donors' samples. The chain's CDR3 is CASSYYPEGFNTEAFF. CDR3 DNA sequence: TGTGCCAGCAGTTACTACCCGGAGGGTTTTAACACTGAAGCTTTCTTT.